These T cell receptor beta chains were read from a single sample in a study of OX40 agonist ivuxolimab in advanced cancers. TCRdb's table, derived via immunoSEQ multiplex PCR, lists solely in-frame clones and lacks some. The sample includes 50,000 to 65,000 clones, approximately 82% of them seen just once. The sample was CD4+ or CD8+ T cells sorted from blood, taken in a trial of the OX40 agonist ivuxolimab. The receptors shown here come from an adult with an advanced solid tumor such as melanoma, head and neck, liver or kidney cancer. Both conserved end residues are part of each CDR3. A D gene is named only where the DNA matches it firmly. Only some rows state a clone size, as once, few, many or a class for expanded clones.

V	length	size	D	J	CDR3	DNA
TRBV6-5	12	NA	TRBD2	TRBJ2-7	CASNSGTYEQYF	TGTGCCAGCAATAGCGGGACCTACGAGCAGTACTTC
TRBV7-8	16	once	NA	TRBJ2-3	CASSPRIAARTDTQYF	TGTGCCAGCAGCCCCCGAATAGCGGCCCGCACAGATACGCAGTATTTT
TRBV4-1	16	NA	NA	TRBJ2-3	CASSQLGLPRTDTQYF	TGCGCCAGCAGCCAACTAGGCCTACCTCGCACAGATACGCAGTATTTT
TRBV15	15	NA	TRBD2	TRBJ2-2	CATSGLAGGPGELFF	TGTGCCACCAGCGGACTAGCGGGAGGGCCCGGGGAGCTGTTTTTT
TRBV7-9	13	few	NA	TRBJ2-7	CASSADSFYEQYF	TGTGCCAGCAGCGCAGACAGCTTCTACGAGCAGTACTTC
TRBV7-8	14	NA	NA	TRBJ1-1	CASSRLAVNTEAFF	TGTGCCAGCAGCCGACTGGCGGTAAACACTGAAGCTTTCTTT
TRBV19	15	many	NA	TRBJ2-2	CASSMRPDFTGELFF	TGTGCCAGTAGTATGCGGCCGGATTTTACCGGGGAGCTGTTTTTT
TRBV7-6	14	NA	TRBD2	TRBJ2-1	CASSLTGGINEQFF	TGTGCCAGCAGCTTGACGGGAGGGATCAATGAGCAGTTCTTC
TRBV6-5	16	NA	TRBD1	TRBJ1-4	CASSYSQGATNEKLFF	TGTGCCAGCAGTTACTCGCAGGGGGCGACTAATGAAAAACTGTTTTTT
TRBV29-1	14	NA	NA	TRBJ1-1	CSVGRTVMNTEAFF	TGCAGCGTTGGGAGGACGGTCATGAACACTGAAGCTTTCTTT
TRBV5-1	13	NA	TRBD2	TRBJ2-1	CASSFTGGNEQFF	TGCGCCAGCAGCTTCACGGGAGGGAATGAGCAGTTCTTC
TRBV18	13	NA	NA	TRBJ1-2	CASSQDSSYGYTF	TGTGCCAGCTCACAGGACAGCTCCTATGGCTACACCTTC
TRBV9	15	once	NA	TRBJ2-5	CASSPTQAYQETQYF	TGTGCCAGCAGCCCGACACAGGCTTACCAAGAGACCCAGTACTTC
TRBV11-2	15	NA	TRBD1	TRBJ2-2	CASSGQSGSSGELFF	TGTGCCAGCTCGGGACAGTCAGGTTCGAGCGGGGAGCTGTTTTTT
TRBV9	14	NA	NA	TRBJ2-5	CASSVALRAQTQYF	TGTGCCAGCAGCGTAGCACTCAGGGCACAGACCCAGTACTTC
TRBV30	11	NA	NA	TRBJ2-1	CAWSMEVQQFF	TGTGCCTGGAGTATGGAGGTGCAGCAGTTCTTC
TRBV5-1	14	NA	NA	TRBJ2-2	CASSGTGNTGELFF	TGCGCCAGCAGCGGAACAGGGAACACCGGGGAGCTGTTTTTT
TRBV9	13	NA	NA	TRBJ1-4	CASSKGSNEKLFF	TGTGCCAGCAGCAAGGGGTCTAATGAAAAACTGTTTTTT
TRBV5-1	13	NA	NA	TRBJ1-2	CASSLATNYGYTF	TGCGCCAGCAGCTTGGCTACTAACTATGGCTACACCTTC